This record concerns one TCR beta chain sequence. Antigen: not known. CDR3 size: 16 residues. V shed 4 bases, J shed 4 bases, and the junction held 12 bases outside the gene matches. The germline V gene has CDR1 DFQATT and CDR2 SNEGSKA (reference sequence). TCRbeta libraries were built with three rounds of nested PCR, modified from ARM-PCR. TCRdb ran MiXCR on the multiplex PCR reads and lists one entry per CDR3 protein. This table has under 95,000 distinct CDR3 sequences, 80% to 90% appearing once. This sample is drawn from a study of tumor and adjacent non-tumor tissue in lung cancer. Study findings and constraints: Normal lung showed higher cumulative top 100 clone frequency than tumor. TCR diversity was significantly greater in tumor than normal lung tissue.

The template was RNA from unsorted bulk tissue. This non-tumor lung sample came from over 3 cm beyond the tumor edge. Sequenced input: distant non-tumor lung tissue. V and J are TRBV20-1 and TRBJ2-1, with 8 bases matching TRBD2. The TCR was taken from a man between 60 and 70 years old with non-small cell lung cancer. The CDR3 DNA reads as TGCAGTGCTACAGATTTAGAGACTAGCGCTTACAATGAGCAGTTCTTC. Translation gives CSATDLETSAYNEQFF.